The clone carrying this TCR beta chain was observed a single time. Its matching antigen is unknown. Sequencing was performed with immunoSEQ multiplex PCR; in TCRdb, only in-frame clones are kept and a portion is missing. The table records approximately 3,900 clones, almost 90% of them present only once. This record comes from a study of brain metastases from non-small cell lung cancer. Study results and caveats: In approximately 60% of brain metastases, T-cell clones were expanded compared with matched primary tumors. T-cell infiltration was lower in brain metastases than primaries (P < 0.001). Brain metastases shared most TCR repertoire with primaries, with sparse T cells.

Sequenced sample: primary lung tumor tissue. This sequence originates from a donor at least 40 years old with non-small cell lung cancer.

In DNA form, the CDR3 reads TGCGCCAGCAGCTTGACTAGCGAGCAGTACTTC. Residues: CASSLTSEQYF. This chain uses TRBV5-1 with TRBJ2-7; D might be TRBD2 (5 bases). CDR1 is SGHRS and CDR2 is YFSETQ in the germline V gene. V gave up 1 base and J gave up 6 bases, with 5 bases separating them. The CDR3 sequence is 11 residues long. Combining the CDR3 with reference TRBV5-1 and TRBJ2-7 gives the whole variable domain KAGVTQTPRYLIKTRGQQVTLSCSPISGHRSVSWYQQTPGQGLQFLFEYFSETQRNKGNFPGRFSGRQFSNSRSEMNVSTLELGDSALYLCASSLTSEQYFGPGTRLTVT.